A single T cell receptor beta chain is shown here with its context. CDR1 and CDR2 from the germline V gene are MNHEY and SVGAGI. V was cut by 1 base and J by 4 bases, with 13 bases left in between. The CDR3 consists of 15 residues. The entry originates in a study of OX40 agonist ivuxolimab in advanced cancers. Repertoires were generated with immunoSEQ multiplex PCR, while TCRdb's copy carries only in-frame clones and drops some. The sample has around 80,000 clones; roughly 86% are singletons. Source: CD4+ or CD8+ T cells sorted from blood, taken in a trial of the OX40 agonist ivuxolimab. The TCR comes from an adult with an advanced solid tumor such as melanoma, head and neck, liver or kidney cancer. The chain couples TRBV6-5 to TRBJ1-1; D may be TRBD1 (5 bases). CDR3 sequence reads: CASSYWGSMITEAFF. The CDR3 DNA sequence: TGTGCCAGCAGTTACTGGGGGAGTATGATCACTGAAGCTTTCTTT.